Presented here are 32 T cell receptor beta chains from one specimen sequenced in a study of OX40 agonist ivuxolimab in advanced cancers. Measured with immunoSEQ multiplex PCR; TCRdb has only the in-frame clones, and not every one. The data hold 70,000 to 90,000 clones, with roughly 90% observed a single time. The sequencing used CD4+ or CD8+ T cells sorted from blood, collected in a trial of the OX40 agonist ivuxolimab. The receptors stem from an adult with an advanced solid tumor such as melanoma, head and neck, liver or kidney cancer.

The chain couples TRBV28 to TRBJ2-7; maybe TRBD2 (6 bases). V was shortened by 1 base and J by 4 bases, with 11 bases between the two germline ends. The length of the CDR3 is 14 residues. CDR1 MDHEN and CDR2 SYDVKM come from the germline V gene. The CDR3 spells CASSLLQDYYEQYF. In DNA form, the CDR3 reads TGTGCCAGCAGTTTATTACAGGACTATTACGAGCAGTACTTC.

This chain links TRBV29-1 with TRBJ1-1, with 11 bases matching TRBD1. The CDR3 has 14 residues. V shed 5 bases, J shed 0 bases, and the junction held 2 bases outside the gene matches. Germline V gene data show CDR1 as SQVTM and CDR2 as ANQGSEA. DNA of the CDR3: TGCAGCGTTCGGGACAGGGGGATGAACACTGAAGCTTTCTTT. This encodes CSVRDRGMNTEAFF.

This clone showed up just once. CDR3 in amino acids: CASSLGQLNEQFF. For the CDR3, the DNA is TGTGCCAGCAGCTTAGGACAGCTCAATGAGCAGTTCTTC. This chain connects TRBV11-2 to TRBJ2-1, with a weak D call TRBD1 (5 bases). The CDR3 is 13 residues long. The ends were cut back, 1 base at V and 6 bases at J, with 7 bases in the middle. Germline lookup yields CDR1 SGHAT and CDR2 FQNNGV.

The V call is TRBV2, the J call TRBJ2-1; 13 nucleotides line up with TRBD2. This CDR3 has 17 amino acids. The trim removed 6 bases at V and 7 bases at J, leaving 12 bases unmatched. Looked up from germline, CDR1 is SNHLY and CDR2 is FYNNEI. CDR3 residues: CASRDRTSGRVRNEQFF. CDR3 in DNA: TGTGCCAGCAGAGATAGGACTAGCGGGAGAGTAAGGAATGAGCAGTTCTTC.

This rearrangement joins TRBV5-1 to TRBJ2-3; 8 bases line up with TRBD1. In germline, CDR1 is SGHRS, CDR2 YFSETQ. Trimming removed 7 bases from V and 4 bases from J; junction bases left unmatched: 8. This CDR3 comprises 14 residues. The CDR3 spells CASRWTTGADTQYF. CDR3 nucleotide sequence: TGCGCCAGCCGCTGGACGACAGGGGCAGATACGCAGTATTTT.

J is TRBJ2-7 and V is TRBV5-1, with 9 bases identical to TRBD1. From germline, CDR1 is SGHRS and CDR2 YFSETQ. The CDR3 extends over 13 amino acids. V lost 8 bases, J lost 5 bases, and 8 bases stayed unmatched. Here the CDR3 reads CASNIQGANEQYF. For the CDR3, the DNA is TGCGCCAGTAACATACAGGGGGCGAACGAGCAGTACTTC. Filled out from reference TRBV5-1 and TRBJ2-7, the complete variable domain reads KAGVTQTPRYLIKTRGQQVTLSCSPISGHRSVSWYQQTPGQGLQFLFEYFSETQRNKGNFPGRFSGRQFSNSRSEMNVSTLELGDSALYLCASNIQGANEQYFGPGTRLTVT.

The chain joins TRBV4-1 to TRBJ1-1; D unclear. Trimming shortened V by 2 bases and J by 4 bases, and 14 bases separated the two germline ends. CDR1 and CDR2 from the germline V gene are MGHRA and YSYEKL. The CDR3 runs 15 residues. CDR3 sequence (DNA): TGCGCCAGCAGCCAAAGCGAGGTTTTGGGCACTGAAGCTTTCTTT. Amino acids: CASSQSEVLGTEAFF.

Here the CDR3 reads CATPGLATFYEQYF. CDR3 coding DNA: TGTGCCACCCCAGGACTAGCGACTTTCTACGAGCAGTACTTC. This sequence joins TRBV5-6 and TRBJ2-5, with 9 bases matching TRBD2. The DNA end favors TRBJ2-7, so the J call may be wrong. The CDR3 runs to 14 residues. Germline V gives CDR1 SGHDT, CDR2 YYEEEE.

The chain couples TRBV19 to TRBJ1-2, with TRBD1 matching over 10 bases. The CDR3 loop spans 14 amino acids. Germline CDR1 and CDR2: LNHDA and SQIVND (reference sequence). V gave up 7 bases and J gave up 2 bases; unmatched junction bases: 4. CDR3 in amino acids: CASIQGQGNYGYTF. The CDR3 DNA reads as TGTGCCAGTATCCAGGGACAGGGGAACTATGGCTACACCTTC.

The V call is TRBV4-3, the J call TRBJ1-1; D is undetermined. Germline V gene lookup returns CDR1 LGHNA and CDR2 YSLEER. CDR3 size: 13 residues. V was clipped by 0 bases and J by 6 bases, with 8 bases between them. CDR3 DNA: TGCGCCAGCAGCCAAGAAAGGCGGTCTGAAGCTTTCTTT. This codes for CASSQERRSEAFF.

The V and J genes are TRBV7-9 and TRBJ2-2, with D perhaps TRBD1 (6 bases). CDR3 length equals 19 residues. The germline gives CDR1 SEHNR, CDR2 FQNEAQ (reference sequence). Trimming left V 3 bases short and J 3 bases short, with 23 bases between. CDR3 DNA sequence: TGTGCCAGCAGCTTGCCCAATCTTACCCCGAGACAGGACACCGGGGAGCTGTTTTTT. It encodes CASSLPNLTPRQDTGELFF.

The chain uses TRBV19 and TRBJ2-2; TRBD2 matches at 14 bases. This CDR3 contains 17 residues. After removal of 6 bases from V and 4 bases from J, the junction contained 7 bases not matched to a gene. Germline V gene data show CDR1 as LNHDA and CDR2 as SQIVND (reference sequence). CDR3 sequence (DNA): TGTGCCAGTAGCCAGACTAGCGGGAGGGTCGGCACCGGGGAGCTGTTTTTT. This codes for CASSQTSGRVGTGELFF.

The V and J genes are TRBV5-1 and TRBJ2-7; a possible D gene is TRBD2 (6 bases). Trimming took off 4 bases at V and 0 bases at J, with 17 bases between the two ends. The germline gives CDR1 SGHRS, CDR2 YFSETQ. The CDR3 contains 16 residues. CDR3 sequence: CASSDRGPGLSYEQYF. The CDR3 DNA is TGCGCCAGCAGCGATCGCGGGCCGGGACTCTCCTACGAGCAGTACTTC.

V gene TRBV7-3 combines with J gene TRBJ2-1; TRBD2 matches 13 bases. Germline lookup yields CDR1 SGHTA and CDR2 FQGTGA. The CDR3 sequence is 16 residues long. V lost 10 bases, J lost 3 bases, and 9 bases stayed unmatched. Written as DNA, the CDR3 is TGTGCCAACCCGGAGACTAGCGGGGGGTACTACAATGAGCAGTTCTTC. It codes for CANPETSGGYYNEQFF.

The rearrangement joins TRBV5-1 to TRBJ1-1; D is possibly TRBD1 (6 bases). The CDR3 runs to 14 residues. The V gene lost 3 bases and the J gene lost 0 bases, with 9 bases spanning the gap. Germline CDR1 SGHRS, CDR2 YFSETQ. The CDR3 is CASSSDSMNTEAFF. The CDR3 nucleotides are TGCGCCAGCAGCTCGGACAGTATGAACACTGAAGCTTTCTTT.

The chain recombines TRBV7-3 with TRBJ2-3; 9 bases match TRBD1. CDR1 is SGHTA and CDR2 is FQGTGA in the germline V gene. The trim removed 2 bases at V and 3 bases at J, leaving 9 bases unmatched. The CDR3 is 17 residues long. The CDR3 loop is CASSLQPTGTGTDTQYF. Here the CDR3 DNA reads TGTGCCAGCAGCTTACAACCGACCGGGACAGGGACAGATACGCAGTATTTT.

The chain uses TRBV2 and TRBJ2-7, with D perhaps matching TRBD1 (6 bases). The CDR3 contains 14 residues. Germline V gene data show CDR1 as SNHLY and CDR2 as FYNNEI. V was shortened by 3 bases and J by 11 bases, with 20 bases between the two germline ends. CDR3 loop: CASSDRDIDPQEYF. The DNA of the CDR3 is TGTGCCAGCAGTGATAGGGACATCGACCCCCAAGAGTACTTC.

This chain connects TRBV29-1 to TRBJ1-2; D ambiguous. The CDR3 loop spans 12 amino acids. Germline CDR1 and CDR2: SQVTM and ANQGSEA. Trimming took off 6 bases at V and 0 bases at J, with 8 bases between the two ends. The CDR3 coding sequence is TGCAGCGTCCCGGAGGCTAACTATGGCTACACCTTC. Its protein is CSVPEANYGYTF. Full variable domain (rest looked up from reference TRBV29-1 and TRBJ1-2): SAVISQKPSRDICQRGTSLTIQCQVDSQVTMMFWYRQQPGQSLTLIATANQGSEATYESGFVIDKFPISRPNLTFSTLTVSNMSPEDSSIYLCSVPEANYGYTFGSGTRLTVV.

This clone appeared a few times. The CDR3 bases are TGTGCCAGCAGCCGCGGGACTAGCGGGGGGGCCCACGGGGAGCTGTTTTTT. Protein product: CASSRGTSGGAHGELFF. The chain employs TRBV4-2 and TRBJ2-2, with 16 bases fitting TRBD2. Germline V gene lookup returns CDR1 LGHNA and CDR2 YNFKEQ. V gave up 4 bases and J gave up 7 bases; unmatched junction bases: 6. The CDR3 length is 17 residues.

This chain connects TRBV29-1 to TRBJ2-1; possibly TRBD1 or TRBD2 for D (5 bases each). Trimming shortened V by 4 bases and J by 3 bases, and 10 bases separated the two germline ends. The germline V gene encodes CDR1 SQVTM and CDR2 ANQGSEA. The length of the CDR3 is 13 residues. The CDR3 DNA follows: TGCAGCGTTGGAGGGGCAAACTACAATGAGCAGTTCTTC. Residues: CSVGGANYNEQFF.

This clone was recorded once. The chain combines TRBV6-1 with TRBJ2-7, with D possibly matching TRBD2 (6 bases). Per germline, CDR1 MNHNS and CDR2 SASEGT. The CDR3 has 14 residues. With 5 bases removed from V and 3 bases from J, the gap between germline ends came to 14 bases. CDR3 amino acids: CASSTSLRLYEQYF. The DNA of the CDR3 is TGTGCCAGCAGTACTAGCTTAAGACTCTACGAGCAGTACTTC.

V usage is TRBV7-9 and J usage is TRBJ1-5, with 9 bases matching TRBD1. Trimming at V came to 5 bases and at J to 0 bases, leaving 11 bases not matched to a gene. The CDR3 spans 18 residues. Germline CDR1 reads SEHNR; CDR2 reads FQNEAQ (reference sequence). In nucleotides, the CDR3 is TGTGCCAGCAGCCTCGGACAGGGGACCCTTTATAGCAATCAGCCCCAGCATTTT. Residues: CASSLGQGTLYSNQPQHF.

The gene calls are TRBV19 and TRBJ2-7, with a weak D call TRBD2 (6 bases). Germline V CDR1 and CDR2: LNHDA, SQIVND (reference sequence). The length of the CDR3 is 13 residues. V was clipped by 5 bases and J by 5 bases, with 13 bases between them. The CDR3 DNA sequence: TGTGCCAGTAGTGGGAGGTCTGGGGACGAGCAGTACTTC. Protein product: CASSGRSGDEQYF.

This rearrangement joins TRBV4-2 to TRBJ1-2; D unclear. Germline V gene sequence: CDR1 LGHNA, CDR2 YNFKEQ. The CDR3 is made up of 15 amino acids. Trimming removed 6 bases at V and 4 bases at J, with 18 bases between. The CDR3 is CASRQFLEKGYGYTF. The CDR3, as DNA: TGTGCCAGCAGGCAATTTCTGGAGAAGGGCTATGGCTACACCTTC.

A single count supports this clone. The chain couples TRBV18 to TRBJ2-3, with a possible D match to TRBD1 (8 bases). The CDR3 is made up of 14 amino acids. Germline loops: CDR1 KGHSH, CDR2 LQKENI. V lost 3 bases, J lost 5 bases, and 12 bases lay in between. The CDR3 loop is CASSPDREGDTQYF. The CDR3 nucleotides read TGTGCCAGCTCACCGGACAGGGAGGGAGATACGCAGTATTTT.

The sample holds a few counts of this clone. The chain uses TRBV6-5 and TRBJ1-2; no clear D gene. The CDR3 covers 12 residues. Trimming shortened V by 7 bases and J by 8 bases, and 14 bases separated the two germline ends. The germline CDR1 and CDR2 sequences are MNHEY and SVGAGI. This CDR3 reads CASIDLLGGYTF. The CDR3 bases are TGTGCCAGCATTGACTTACTTGGGGGCTACACCTTC.

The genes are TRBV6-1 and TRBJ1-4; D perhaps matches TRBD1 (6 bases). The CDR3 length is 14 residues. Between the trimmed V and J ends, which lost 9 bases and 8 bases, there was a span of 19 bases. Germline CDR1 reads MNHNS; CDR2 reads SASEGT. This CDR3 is CARGAALRGEKLFF. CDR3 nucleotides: TGTGCCAGGGGAGCTGCGTTAAGGGGGGAAAAACTGTTTTTT.

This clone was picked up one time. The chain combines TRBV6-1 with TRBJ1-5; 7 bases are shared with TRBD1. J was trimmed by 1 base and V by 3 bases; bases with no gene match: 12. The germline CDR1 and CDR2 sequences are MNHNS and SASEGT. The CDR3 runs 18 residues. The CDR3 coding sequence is TGTGCCAGCAGTGAGACGAGGGGCAGGGGGTTAAGCAATCAGCCCCAGCATTTT. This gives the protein CASSETRGRGLSNQPQHF.

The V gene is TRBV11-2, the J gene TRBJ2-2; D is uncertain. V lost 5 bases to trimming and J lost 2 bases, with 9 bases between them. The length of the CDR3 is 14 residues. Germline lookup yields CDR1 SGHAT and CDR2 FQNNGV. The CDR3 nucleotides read TGTGCCAGCAGCAAGGAACAAAACACCGGGGAGCTGTTTTTT. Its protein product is CASSKEQNTGELFF.

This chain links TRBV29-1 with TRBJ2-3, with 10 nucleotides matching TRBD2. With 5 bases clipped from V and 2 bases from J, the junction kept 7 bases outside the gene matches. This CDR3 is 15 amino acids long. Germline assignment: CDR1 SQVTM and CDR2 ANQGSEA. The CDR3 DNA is TGCAGCGTTCAGCCACTAGCGGGGAACACAGATACGCAGTATTTT. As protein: CSVQPLAGNTDTQYF.

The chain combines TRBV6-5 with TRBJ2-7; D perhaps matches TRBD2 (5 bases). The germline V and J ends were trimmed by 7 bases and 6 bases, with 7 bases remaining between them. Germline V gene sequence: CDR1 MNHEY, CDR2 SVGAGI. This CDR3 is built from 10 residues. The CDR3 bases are TGTGCCAGCACGGACTTCGAGCAGTACTTC. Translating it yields CASTDFEQYF.

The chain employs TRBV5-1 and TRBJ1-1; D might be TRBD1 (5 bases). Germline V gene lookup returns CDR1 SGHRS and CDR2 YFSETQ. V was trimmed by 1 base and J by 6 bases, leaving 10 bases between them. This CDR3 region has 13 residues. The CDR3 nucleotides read TGCGCCAGCAGCTTGCAGGGCACGGCTGAAGCTTTCTTT. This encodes CASSLQGTAEAFF.